This T cell receptor (beta chain) stems from a study of Graves' ophthalmopathy and Graves' hyperthyroidism. Uncontrolled infections, other autoimmune diseases, pregnancy or lactation barred patients from enrollment. In regard to this clonotype: What it recognizes is unknown.

V lost 6 bases to trimming and J lost 3 bases, with 20 bases between them. The CDR3 length is 17 residues. CDR1 is ENHRY, CDR2 SYGVKD, per germline. RNA transcripts served as template for amplifying TCR beta CDR3 sequences. RT-PCR with HTBI primers came first, then second-round multiplex PCR. In TCRdb, the multiplex PCR reads were re-called with MiXCR into one record per CDR3 protein. The profile shows over a million distinct CDR3 sequences, roughly 35% of them singletons. Study-wide findings and caveats: A model of 13 signatures distinguished ophthalmopathy from stable hyperthyroidism at about 86% sensitivity and approximately 77% specificity. Most thyroid-expanded clonotypes exceeding 0.001 frequency were also found in blood.

V usage is TRBV10-3 and J usage is TRBJ2-2; possibly TRBD1 or TRBD2 for D (7 bases each). The source of this sequence is an adult man with Graves' hyperthyroidism. Source material: peripheral blood or thyroid tissue (not recorded which). The CDR3 loop is CAIRQTGLAEHTGELFF. In DNA form, the CDR3 reads TGTGCCATCAGGCAGACAGGGCTAGCGGAGCACACCGGGGAGCTGTTTTTT.